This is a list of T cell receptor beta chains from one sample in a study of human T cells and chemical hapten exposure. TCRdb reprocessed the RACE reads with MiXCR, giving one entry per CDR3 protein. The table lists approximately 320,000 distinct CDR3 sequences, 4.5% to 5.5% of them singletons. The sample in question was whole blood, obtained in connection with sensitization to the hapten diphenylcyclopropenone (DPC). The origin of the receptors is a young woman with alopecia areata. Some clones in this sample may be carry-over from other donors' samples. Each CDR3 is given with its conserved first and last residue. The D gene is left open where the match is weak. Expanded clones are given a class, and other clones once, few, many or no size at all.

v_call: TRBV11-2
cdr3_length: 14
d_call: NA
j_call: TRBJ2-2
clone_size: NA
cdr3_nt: TGTGCCAGCAGCTTACTGGCGAACACCGGGGAGCTGTTTTTT
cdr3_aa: CASSLLANTGELFF

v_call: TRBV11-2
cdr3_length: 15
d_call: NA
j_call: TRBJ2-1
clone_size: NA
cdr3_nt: TGTGCCAGCAGAGCCCGGGACGGGCCATACAATGAGCAGTTCTTC
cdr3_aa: CASRARDGPYNEQFF

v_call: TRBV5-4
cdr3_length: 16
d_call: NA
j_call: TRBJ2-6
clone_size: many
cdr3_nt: TGTGCCAGCAGCATAAACAGGGCAGGTGGGGCCAACGTCCTGACTTTC
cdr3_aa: CASSINRAGGANVLTF

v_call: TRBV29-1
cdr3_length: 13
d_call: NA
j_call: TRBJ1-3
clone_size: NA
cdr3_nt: TGCAGCGCCCATGCTAGATATGGAAACACCATATATTTT
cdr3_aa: CSAHARYGNTIYF

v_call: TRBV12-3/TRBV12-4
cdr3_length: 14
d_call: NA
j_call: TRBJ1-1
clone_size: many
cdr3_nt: TGTGCCAGCAGTTTGTGGCGGGGGAACACTGAAGCTTTCTTT
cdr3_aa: CASSLWRGNTEAFF

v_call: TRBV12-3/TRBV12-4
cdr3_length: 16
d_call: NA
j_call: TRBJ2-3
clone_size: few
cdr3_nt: TGTGCCAGCAGTTTAGATACGGCGGGGGCACGGGATACGCAGTATTTT
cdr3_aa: CASSLDTAGARDTQYF

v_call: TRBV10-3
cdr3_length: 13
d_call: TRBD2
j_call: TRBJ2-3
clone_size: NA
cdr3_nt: TGTGCCGCGAGCGGGGCTAGCACAGATACGCAGTATTTT
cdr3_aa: CAASGASTDTQYF

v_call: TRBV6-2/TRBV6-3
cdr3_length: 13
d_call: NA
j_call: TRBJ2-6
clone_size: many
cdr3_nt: TGTGCCAGCAGTTACCCGCTTACATATGTCCTGACTTTC
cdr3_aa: CASSYPLTYVLTF

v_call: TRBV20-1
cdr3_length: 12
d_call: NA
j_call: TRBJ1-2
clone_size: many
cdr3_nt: TGCAGTGCTAGAGAGGGAGGGTATGGCTACACCTTC
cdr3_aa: CSAREGGYGYTF

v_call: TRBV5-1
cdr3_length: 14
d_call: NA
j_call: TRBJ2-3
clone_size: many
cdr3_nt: TGCGCCAGCAGAGAAGGCGGGTCCACAGATACGCAGTATTTT
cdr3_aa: CASREGGSTDTQYF

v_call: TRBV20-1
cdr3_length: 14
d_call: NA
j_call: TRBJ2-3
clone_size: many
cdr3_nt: TGCAGTGCTCCCCCCTTAGGCCCCACAGATACGCAGTATTTT
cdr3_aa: CSAPPLGPTDTQYF

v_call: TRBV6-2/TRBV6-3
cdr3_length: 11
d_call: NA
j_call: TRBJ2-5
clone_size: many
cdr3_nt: TGTGCCAGCAGCCCCCTTGATCGCCAGTACTTC
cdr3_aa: CASSPLDRQYF

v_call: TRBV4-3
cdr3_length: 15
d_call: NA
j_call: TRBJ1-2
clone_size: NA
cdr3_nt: TGCGCCAGCAGCCAAGATAGGGCAGGTGGATATGGCTACACCTTC
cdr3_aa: CASSQDRAGGYGYTF

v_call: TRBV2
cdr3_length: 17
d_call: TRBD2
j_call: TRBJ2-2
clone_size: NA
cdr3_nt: TGTGCCAGCACCCCGACCCTAGCGGGGGGGAACACCGGGGAGCTGTTTTTT
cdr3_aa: CASTPTLAGGNTGELFF

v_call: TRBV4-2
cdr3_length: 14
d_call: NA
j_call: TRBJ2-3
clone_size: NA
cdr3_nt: TGTGCCAGCAGCCAAGTGCAGGGGGGAGATACGCAGTATTTT
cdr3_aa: CASSQVQGGDTQYF

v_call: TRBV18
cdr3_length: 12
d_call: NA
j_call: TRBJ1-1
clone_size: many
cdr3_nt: TGTGCCAGCTCACCATTTAGCTACCACGCTTTCTTT
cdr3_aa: CASSPFSYHAFF

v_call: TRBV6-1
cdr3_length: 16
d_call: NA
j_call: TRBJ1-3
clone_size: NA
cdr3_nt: TGTGCCAGCAGTAACCCGGACGGAAGCTCTGGAAACACCATATATTTT
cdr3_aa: CASSNPDGSSGNTIYF

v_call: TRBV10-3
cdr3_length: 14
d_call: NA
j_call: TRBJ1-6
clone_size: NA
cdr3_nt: TGTGCCATCAGTGAGACCTCCTATAATTCACCCCTCGACTTT
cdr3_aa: CAISETSYNSPLDF

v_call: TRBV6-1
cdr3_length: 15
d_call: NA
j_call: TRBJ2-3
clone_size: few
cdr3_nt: TGTGCCAGCAGTGCTGGGGGTGGGGCGGCAGATACGCAGTATTTT
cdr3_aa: CASSAGGGAADTQYF

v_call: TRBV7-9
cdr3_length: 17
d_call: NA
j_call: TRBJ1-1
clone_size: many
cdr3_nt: TGTGCCAGCAGCTTAGATGGGCAGGGGAGGTCGAACACTGAAGCTTTCTTT
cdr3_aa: CASSLDGQGRSNTEAFF

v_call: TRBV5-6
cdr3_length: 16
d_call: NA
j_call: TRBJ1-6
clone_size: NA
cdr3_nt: TGTGCCAGCAGCCCCCTTTCCGGGACGGTCAATTCACCCCTCCACTTT
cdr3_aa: CASSPLSGTVNSPLHF

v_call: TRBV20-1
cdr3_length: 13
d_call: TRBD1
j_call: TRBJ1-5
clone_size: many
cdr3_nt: TGCAGTGCTACGGACAGGGAATCCCAGCCCCAGCATTTT
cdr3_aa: CSATDRESQPQHF

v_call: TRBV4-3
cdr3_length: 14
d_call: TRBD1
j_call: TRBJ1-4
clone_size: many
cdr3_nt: TGCGCCAGCAGCCGGGACAGCGATAATGAAAAACTGTTTTTT
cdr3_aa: CASSRDSDNEKLFF

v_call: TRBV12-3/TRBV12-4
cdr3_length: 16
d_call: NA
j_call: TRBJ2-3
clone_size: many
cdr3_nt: TGTGCCAGCAGTCCGGGGGGCCTAGCGAGCACAGATACGCAGTATTTT
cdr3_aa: CASSPGGLASTDTQYF

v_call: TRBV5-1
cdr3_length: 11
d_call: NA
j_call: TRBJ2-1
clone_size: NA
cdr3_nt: TGCGCCAGCTCCAACGGGAATGAGCAGTTCTTC
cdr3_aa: CASSNGNEQFF

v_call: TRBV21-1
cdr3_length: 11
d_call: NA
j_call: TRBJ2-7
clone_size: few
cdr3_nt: TGTGCCAGCAGCAAAGGAGACGAGCAGTACTTC
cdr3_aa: CASSKGDEQYF

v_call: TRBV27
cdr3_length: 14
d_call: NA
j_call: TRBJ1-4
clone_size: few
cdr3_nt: TGTGCCAGCAGGCAAACGGCAACTAATGAAAAACTGTTTTTT
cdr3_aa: CASRQTATNEKLFF

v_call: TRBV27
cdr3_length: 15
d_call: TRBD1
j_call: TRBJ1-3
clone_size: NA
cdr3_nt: TGTGCCAGCAGTTTATCCAGGGGGCCTGGAAACACCATATATTTT
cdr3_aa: CASSLSRGPGNTIYF

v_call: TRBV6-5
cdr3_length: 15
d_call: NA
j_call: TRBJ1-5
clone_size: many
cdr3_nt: TGTGCCAGCAGTTACTCGGTAAATAGCAATCAGCCCCAGCATTTT
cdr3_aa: CASSYSVNSNQPQHF

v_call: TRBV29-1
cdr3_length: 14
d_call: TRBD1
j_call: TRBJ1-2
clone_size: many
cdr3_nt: TGCAGCGTCCGAGGGAGGGGGCCTGTCTATGGCTACACCTTC
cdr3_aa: CSVRGRGPVYGYTF

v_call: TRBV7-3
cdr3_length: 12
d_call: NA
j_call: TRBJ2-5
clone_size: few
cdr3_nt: TGTGCCAGCCTTGGACGGGAAGAGACCCAGTACTTC
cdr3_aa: CASLGREETQYF

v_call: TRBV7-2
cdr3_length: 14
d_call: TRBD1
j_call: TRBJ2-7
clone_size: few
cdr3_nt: TGTGCCAGCAGCCGGGACAGGGTCTCCTACGAGCAGTACTTC
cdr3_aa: CASSRDRVSYEQYF

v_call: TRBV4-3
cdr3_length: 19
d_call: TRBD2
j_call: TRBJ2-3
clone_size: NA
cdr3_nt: TGCGCCAGCAGCAAAGATCTTAGCCGGGCTAGCGGGGGGAAAGATACGCAGTATTTT
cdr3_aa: CASSKDLSRASGGKDTQYF

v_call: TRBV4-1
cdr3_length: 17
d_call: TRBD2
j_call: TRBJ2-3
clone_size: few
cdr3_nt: TGCGCCAGCAGCCAAGATCCAGCGGGGGACCGCAGGAGGACGCAGTATTTT
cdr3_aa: CASSQDPAGDRRRTQYF

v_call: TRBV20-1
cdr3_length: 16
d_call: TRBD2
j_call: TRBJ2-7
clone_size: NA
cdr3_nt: TGCAGTGCTAGAGGTACTAGCGGGGGGCCTACCTACGAGCAGTACTTC
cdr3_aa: CSARGTSGGPTYEQYF

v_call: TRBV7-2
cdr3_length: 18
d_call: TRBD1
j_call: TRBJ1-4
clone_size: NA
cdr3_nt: TGTGCCAGCAGCTTATTACCCCAGACAGGGCAGACTAATGAAAAACTGTTTTTT
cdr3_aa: CASSLLPQTGQTNEKLFF

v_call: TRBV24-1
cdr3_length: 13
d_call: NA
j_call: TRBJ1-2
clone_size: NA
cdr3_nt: TGTGCCACCAGTGATGGAGCGGCGGATGGCTACACCTTC
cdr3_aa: CATSDGAADGYTF

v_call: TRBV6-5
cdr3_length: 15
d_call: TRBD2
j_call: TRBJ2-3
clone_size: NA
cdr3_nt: TGTGCCACCTACAGACGGACTAGCGGCACAGATACGCAGTATTTT
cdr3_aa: CATYRRTSGTDTQYF

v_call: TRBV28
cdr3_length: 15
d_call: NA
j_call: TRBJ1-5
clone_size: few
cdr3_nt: TGTGCCAGCAGTTTTGAGGGGGACGGCTATCAGCCCCAGCATTTT
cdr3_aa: CASSFEGDGYQPQHF

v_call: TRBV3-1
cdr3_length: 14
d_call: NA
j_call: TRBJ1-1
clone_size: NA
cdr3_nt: TGTGCCAGCAGCCCCGTCGGGGGGGGGACTGAAGCTTTCTTT
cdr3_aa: CASSPVGGGTEAFF

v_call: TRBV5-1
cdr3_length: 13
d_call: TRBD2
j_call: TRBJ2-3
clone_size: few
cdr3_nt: TGCGCCAGCAGCTTGGTGGAGCGGGGGTCGCAGTATTTT
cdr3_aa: CASSLVERGSQYF

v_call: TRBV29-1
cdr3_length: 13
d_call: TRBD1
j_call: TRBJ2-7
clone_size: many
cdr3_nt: TGCAGCGGGGGACAGGGGAGCTCCTACGAGCAGTACTTC
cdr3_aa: CSGGQGSSYEQYF

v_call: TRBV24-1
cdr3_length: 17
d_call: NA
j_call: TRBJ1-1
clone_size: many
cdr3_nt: TGTGCCACCAGTGATTTGGTGGATGGAGGGGTGGACACTGAAGCTTTCTTT
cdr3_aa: CATSDLVDGGVDTEAFF

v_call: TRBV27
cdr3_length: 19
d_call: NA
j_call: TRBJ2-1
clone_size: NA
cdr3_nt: TGTGCCAGCAGTCCCCGACTTCCTCTCGCGGGCGCGTCCTACAATGAGCAGTTCTTC
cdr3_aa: CASSPRLPLAGASYNEQFF

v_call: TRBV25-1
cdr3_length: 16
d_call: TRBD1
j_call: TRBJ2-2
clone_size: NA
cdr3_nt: TGTGCCAGCAGTGGCCCCGGGACAGAGAACACCGGGGAGCTGTTTTTT
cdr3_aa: CASSGPGTENTGELFF

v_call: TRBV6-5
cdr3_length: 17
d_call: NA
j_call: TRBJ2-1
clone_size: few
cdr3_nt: TGTGCCAGCAGTTACTCAAGGGGATTGAGGGCGTACAATGAGCAGTTCTTC
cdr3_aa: CASSYSRGLRAYNEQFF

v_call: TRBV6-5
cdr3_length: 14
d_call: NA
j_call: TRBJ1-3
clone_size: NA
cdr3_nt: TGTGCCAGCGGATGGGGGAGAACTGGAAACACCATATATTTT
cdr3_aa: CASGWGRTGNTIYF

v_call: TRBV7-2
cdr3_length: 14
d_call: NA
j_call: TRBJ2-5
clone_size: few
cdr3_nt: TGTGCCAGCAGCCGATCATTGAGCCAAGAGACCCAGTACTTC
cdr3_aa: CASSRSLSQETQYF

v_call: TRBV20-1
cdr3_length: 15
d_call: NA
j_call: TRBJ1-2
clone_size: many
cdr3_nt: TGCAGTGCTAGAGGCGACGAAAGGGCGGTCTATGGCTACACCTTC
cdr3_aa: CSARGDERAVYGYTF

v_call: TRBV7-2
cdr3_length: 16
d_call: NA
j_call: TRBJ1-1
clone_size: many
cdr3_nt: TGTGCCAGCAGCTTACTTTGGGGGTTAAAAGACACTGAAGCTTTCTTT
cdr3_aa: CASSLLWGLKDTEAFF

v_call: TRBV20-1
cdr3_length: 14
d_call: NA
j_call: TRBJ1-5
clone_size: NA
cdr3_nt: TGCAGTGCTCGACCCGGCGGGGTTAATCAGCCCCAGCATTTT
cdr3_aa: CSARPGGVNQPQHF

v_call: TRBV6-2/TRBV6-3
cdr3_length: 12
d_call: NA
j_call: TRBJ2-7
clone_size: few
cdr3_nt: TGTGCCAGCAGGGAGGTAACCTACGAGCAGTACTTC
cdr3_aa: CASREVTYEQYF

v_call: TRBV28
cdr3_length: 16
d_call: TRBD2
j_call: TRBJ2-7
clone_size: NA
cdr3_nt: TGTGCCAGCACACACTTTGCGGGAGCCTACTCCTACGAGCAGTACTTC
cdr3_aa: CASTHFAGAYSYEQYF